The rows below give T cell receptor beta chains drawn from one sample of a study of glioma-infiltrating T cells. In TCRdb, the multiplex PCR reads were re-called with MiXCR into one record per CDR3 protein. The sample includes about 190,000 distinct CDR3 sequences, 32% of them seen just once. Sequences were obtained from glioma tissue, nonneoplastic brain tissue, or PBMCs (not recorded which). The receptor set was obtained from a human donor with low-grade glioma or glioblastoma, undergoing nonglioma brain surgery, or in good health (not recorded which). CDR3s include the opening cysteine and the closing phenylalanine or tryptophan. Only some rows state a clone size, as once, few, many or a class for expanded clones.

v_call: TRBV28
clone_size: many
j_call: TRBJ1-6
cdr3_aa: CASSLGSEHQGYNSPLHF

v_call: TRBV20-1
clone_size: many
j_call: TRBJ2-5
cdr3_aa: CSARDWQGVQETQYF

v_call: TRBV3-1
clone_size: many
j_call: TRBJ1-1
cdr3_aa: CASQGAGPEAFF

v_call: TRBV20-1
clone_size: many
j_call: TRBJ2-7
cdr3_aa: CSAASGRTYEQYF

v_call: TRBV11-2
clone_size: many
j_call: TRBJ1-5
cdr3_aa: CASSLVGDQPQHF

v_call: TRBV7-9
clone_size: many
j_call: TRBJ2-2
cdr3_aa: CASSLRPVDNTGELFF

v_call: TRBV20-1
clone_size: many
j_call: TRBJ2-5
cdr3_aa: CSASSLAETQYF

v_call: TRBV7-2
clone_size: many
j_call: TRBJ2-1
cdr3_aa: CASSLAFGLAGVNEQFF

v_call: TRBV27
clone_size: .
j_call: TRBJ2-7
cdr3_aa: CASRPGLAEGLTQYF

v_call: TRBV12-3/TRBV12-4
clone_size: many
j_call: TRBJ2-1
cdr3_aa: CASRGEGPGNEQFF

v_call: TRBV20-1
clone_size: once
j_call: TRBJ2-1
cdr3_aa: CSALRSDSEYNEQFF

v_call: TRBV7-2
clone_size: many
j_call: TRBJ1-3
cdr3_aa: CASSIDRQGAGNTIYF

v_call: TRBV4-1
clone_size: many
j_call: TRBJ1-2
cdr3_aa: CASSQDGPGNYGYTF

v_call: TRBV6-2/TRBV6-3
clone_size: many
j_call: TRBJ2-7
cdr3_aa: CASTGTGTYFLYF

v_call: TRBV6-4
clone_size: many
j_call: TRBJ1-1
cdr3_aa: CASSDTGDTEAFF

v_call: TRBV6-6
clone_size: .
j_call: TRBJ2-7
cdr3_aa: CASSLMVSTYEQYF

v_call: TRBV7-3
clone_size: .
j_call: TRBJ2-1
cdr3_aa: CASSPQLSGPYNEQFF

v_call: TRBV27
clone_size: many
j_call: TRBJ2-3
cdr3_aa: CASSRGLAGFADTQYF

v_call: TRBV6-1
clone_size: many
j_call: TRBJ2-7
cdr3_aa: CASSDPGQTSAYEQYF

v_call: TRBV7-8
clone_size: .
j_call: TRBJ2-2
cdr3_aa: CASSLYSAKTGELFF

v_call: TRBV4-1
clone_size: .
j_call: TRBJ2-7
cdr3_aa: CASSQELGSRGYEQYF

v_call: TRBV7-2
clone_size: many
j_call: TRBJ2-3
cdr3_aa: CASSVNSGGGLDTQYF

v_call: TRBV11-2
clone_size: .
j_call: TRBJ2-1
cdr3_aa: CASSLALYNEQFF

v_call: TRBV6-6
clone_size: few
j_call: TRBJ2-7
cdr3_aa: CASSYLRSRSYEQYF

v_call: TRBV4-2
clone_size: .
j_call: TRBJ2-7
cdr3_aa: CASSQGPRLGTYEQYF

v_call: TRBV7-6
clone_size: .
j_call: TRBJ2-5
cdr3_aa: CASSSEGTQYF

v_call: TRBV7-8
clone_size: many
j_call: TRBJ2-1
cdr3_aa: CASSFSGIGYNEQFF

v_call: TRBV5-1
clone_size: few
j_call: TRBJ2-2
cdr3_aa: CASKQGNTGELFF

v_call: TRBV7-2
clone_size: many
j_call: TRBJ2-3
cdr3_aa: CASSLVAGLDTQYF

v_call: TRBV19
clone_size: .
j_call: TRBJ2-5
cdr3_aa: CASSLLPGTTIAPQENQYF

v_call: TRBV11-1
clone_size: few
j_call: TRBJ2-2
cdr3_aa: CASSEDIPANTGELFF

v_call: TRBV20-1
clone_size: many
j_call: TRBJ2-1
cdr3_aa: CSARQLASNGVEQFF

v_call: TRBV4-1
clone_size: many
j_call: TRBJ2-5
cdr3_aa: CASSQAGLHQETQYF

v_call: TRBV2
clone_size: few
j_call: TRBJ2-1
cdr3_aa: CAIRSGLADGRSYNEQFF

v_call: TRBV10-3
clone_size: few
j_call: TRBJ2-7
cdr3_aa: CATNDGPGSEQYF

v_call: TRBV7-8
clone_size: many
j_call: TRBJ2-1
cdr3_aa: CASTGTYYNEQFF

v_call: TRBV5-4
clone_size: .
j_call: TRBJ2-1
cdr3_aa: CASSLGGTEVGEQFF

v_call: TRBV5-5
clone_size: .
j_call: TRBJ2-7
cdr3_aa: CASSSPGQGLRQYF

v_call: TRBV6-1
clone_size: many
j_call: TRBJ1-4
cdr3_aa: CASSPRDRGEKLFF

v_call: TRBV6-1
clone_size: once
j_call: TRBJ2-5
cdr3_aa: CASSFPTSAQETQYF

v_call: TRBV6-1
clone_size: many
j_call: TRBJ2-3
cdr3_aa: CASSYRDYTDTQYF

v_call: TRBV6-1
clone_size: .
j_call: TRBJ1-2
cdr3_aa: CASRGTGGRYDTF

v_call: TRBV28
clone_size: once
j_call: TRBJ2-1
cdr3_aa: CATTTDRGLNEQFF

v_call: TRBV28
clone_size: many
j_call: TRBJ2-3
cdr3_aa: CASSFPYLREVTDTQYF

v_call: TRBV27
clone_size: .
j_call: TRBJ1-2
cdr3_aa: CASSTERGGYGEPF

v_call: TRBV19
clone_size: few
j_call: TRBJ2-2
cdr3_aa: CASTLNPSLTGELFF

v_call: TRBV19
clone_size: many
j_call: TRBJ1-1
cdr3_aa: CASRQMRDTEAFF

v_call: TRBV27
clone_size: .
j_call: TRBJ2-7
cdr3_aa: CASRPGQGTGPYEQYF

v_call: TRBV29-1
clone_size: many
j_call: TRBJ2-7
cdr3_aa: CSVASSHEQYF

v_call: TRBV27
clone_size: many
j_call: TRBJ2-1
cdr3_aa: CASSFAGLDHNEQFF

v_call: TRBV15
clone_size: many
j_call: TRBJ2-1
cdr3_aa: CATSSRTTGWNEQFF

v_call: TRBV9
clone_size: many
j_call: TRBJ2-3
cdr3_aa: CASSVESGSTDTQYF

v_call: TRBV25-1
clone_size: many
j_call: TRBJ1-4
cdr3_aa: CASSGARFGASNEKLFF

v_call: TRBV12-3/TRBV12-4
clone_size: .
j_call: TRBJ2-5
cdr3_aa: CASRGTGGQQETQYF

v_call: TRBV5-1
clone_size: many
j_call: TRBJ1-1
cdr3_aa: CASMLGGAGTEAFF

v_call: TRBV19
clone_size: .
j_call: TRBJ2-7
cdr3_aa: CASTPRAGAYEQYF

v_call: TRBV28
clone_size: many
j_call: TRBJ2-3
cdr3_aa: CASSFLQAHTQYF

v_call: TRBV15
clone_size: .
j_call: TRBJ2-1
cdr3_aa: CATGRDRGYEQFF

v_call: TRBV6-6
clone_size: once
j_call: .
cdr3_aa: CASSYTGGVDEQFF

v_call: TRBV5-1
clone_size: .
j_call: TRBJ2-3
cdr3_aa: CASSIQQGAEGDTQYF